This T cell receptor beta chain was profiled in a study of shared clonotypes between healthy human individuals. A word on this clone: Other DNA sequences from this sample encode an identical CDR3 as well.

Generated by immunoSEQ multiplex PCR, the TCRdb table keeps only in-frame clones and is missing some. The data show some 2,100,000 clones, with approximately 95% seen just once and approximately 0.13% held by the top ten. V was shortened by 1 base and J by 0 bases, with 4 bases between the two germline ends. The length of the CDR3 is 14 residues. Germline loops: CDR1 SGHTA, CDR2 FQGNSA. The sequencing input was naive CD4+ T cells sorted from blood. Subset defined: CD45RA+ positively selected. This TCR was recovered from a man in his late teens or twenties in good health. The rearrangement links TRBV7-2 to TRBJ1-5; no firm D call. CDR3 DNA: TGTGCCAGCAGCTTAGGTCCTAGCAATCAGCCCCAGCATTTT. Amino acid sequence: CASSLGPSNQPQHF.